The entry below describes one T cell receptor (beta chain). The target antigen is unknown. One junction end disagrees with the germline gene, perhaps due to a read error. Looked up from germline, CDR1 is MNHEY and CDR2 is SVGAGI. The CDR3 runs 15 residues. Profiled with immunoSEQ multiplex PCR; TCRdb holds only in-frame clones, not every one. Here the sample spans some 100,000 clones, around 81% being singletons. The sample comes from a study of radiotherapy plus CTLA-4 blockade in lung cancer. At the level of the study: Objective responses were observed in approximately 20% of patients, and disease control was achieved by approximately 30%.

General study results and limits: Reports identified early blood T cell clone dynamics, with interferon-beta, as the best response predictor.

This rearrangement joins TRBV6-5 to TRBJ1-6; D gene uncertain. The source was peripheral blood, collected from a patient treated with radiotherapy plus ipilimumab. This clonotype originated in a human donor with non-small cell lung cancer that progressed on radiotherapy plus ipilimumab. The CDR3 is CASSYSGDYNSPLHF. CDR3 sequence (DNA): TGTGCCAGCAGCTACTCAGGAGACTATAATTCACCCCTCCACTTT.